Listed below are T cell receptor beta chains from one sample, sequenced in a study of long-term antiretroviral therapy in people with HIV. Repertoires were generated with immunoSEQ multiplex PCR, while TCRdb's copy carries only in-frame clones and drops some. The data hold about 28,000 clones, with about nine tenths observed a single time. Sample: unsorted PBMCs, taken 3.2 years before starting antiretroviral therapy. The receptors come from a man aged 45-65 years with HIV. The CDR3 runs from the conserved cysteine through the conserved F or W. The D gene is left open where the match is weak. The size entry is marked missing in some rows and otherwise reads once, few, many or a size class.

v_call: TRBV19
j_call: TRBJ1-5
d_call: .
clone_size: once
cdr3_aa: CASIPPGSNQPQHF
cdr3_nt: TGTGCCAGTATCCCGCCCGGCAGCAATCAGCCCCAGCATTTT

v_call: TRBV11-1
j_call: TRBJ1-2
d_call: .
clone_size: .
cdr3_aa: CASSWGGYGYTF
cdr3_nt: TGTGCCAGCAGCTGGGGAGGCTATGGCTACACCTTC

v_call: TRBV14
j_call: TRBJ2-3
d_call: TRBD2
clone_size: .
cdr3_aa: CASSASPGLAVTDTQYF
cdr3_nt: TGTGCCAGCAGCGCCTCCCCGGGACTAGCGGTCACAGATACGCAGTATTTT

v_call: TRBV5-1
j_call: TRBJ1-1
d_call: .
clone_size: .
cdr3_aa: CASLPGGGDTEAFF
cdr3_nt: TGCGCCAGCCTACCTGGAGGGGGGGACACTGAAGCTTTCTTT

v_call: TRBV28
j_call: TRBJ1-4
d_call: .
clone_size: .
cdr3_aa: CASQSLLELINEKLFF
cdr3_nt: TGTGCCAGTCAATCCCTCTTGGAGCTGATTAATGAAAAACTGTTTTTT

v_call: TRBV5-4
j_call: TRBJ2-7
d_call: TRBD1
clone_size: .
cdr3_aa: CASSPRTGEQYF
cdr3_nt: TGTGCCAGCAGTCCTAGGACAGGCGAGCAGTACTTC

v_call: TRBV7-3
j_call: TRBJ2-1
d_call: .
clone_size: .
cdr3_aa: CASSSLGRRLRGNEQFF
cdr3_nt: TGTGCCAGCAGCTCCTTAGGACGGCGGCTGCGCGGTAATGAGCAGTTCTTC

v_call: TRBV7-2
j_call: TRBJ1-1
d_call: .
clone_size: few
cdr3_aa: CASSLVGNTEAFF
cdr3_nt: TGTGCCAGCAGCTTAGTCGGGAACACTGAAGCTTTCTTT

v_call: TRBV10-3
j_call: TRBJ2-7
d_call: TRBD1
clone_size: .
cdr3_aa: CAISDPQQGLYEQYF
cdr3_nt: TGTGCCATCAGTGACCCCCAACAGGGGTTATACGAGCAGTACTTC

v_call: TRBV7-9
j_call: TRBJ1-4
d_call: .
clone_size: .
cdr3_aa: CASSPGGVIGEKLFF
cdr3_nt: TGTGCCAGCAGCCCGGGGGGGGTTATTGGTGAAAAACTGTTTTTT

v_call: TRBV27
j_call: TRBJ1-5
d_call: TRBD1
clone_size: .
cdr3_aa: CASSLGTGYSNQPQHF
cdr3_nt: TGTGCCAGCAGTTTAGGGACAGGTTATAGCAATCAGCCCCAGCATTTT